The following is a T cell receptor (beta chain) sequence with its context. Per the original data handling: Reference gene primer amplification gave nucleated cell count estimates. The assay was immunoSEQ multiplex PCR, and TCRdb's table has in-frame clones only and misses some. V, J and clone size are those of that table, while D and trimming were read from the DNA. This table has 450,000 to 500,000 clones, approximately 85% appearing once. This specimen comes from a study of blood T cell repertoires in COVID-19. Background on the study: The United States, Italy and Spain were the sources of the acute and convalescent COVID-19 samples. The analysed material was cDNA or gDNA that came from T cells, B-cell-depleted T cells, or PBMCs.

The V and J ends lost 1 base and 6 bases respectively, with 19 bases between them. The CDR3 covers 16 residues. Germline lookup yields CDR1 SGHRS and CDR2 YFSETQ. The sequenced material came from peripheral blood. The chain employs TRBV5-1 and TRBJ1-1; possibly TRBD1 for D (6 bases). The receptor comes from a human donor in a cohort sampled during active COVID-19. The chain's CDR3 is CASSLFGRGRRAEAFF. CDR3 nucleotide sequence: TGCGCCAGCAGCTTGTTTGGCAGGGGTCGAAGGGCTGAAGCTTTCTTT.